These 26 T cell receptor beta chains were sequenced from one sample in a study of PD-L1 blockade in urothelial cancer. Libraries were prepared by immunoSEQ multiplex PCR; TCRdb keeps only in-frame clonotypes and omits some of them. The sample consists of 95,000 or so clones, about nine tenths of them appearing once. As to time point: pretreatment peripheral blood. Specimen: PBMCs, collected around atezolizumab (anti-PD-L1) treatment. The receptors stem from a man in his 60s with urothelial cancer.

The chain has TRBV6-6 and TRBJ2-7; tentatively, D is TRBD1 (6 bases). Trimming removed 5 bases at V and 5 bases at J, with 10 bases between. The CDR3 covers 12 residues. Germline CDR1 MNHNY, CDR2 SVGAGI (reference sequence). The CDR3 nucleotides read TGTGCCAGCAGTCCGGACAGCAACGAGCAGTACTTC. This codes for CASSPDSNEQYF.

In the case of this clone: Other DNA sequences from this sample encode an identical CDR3 as well. The V and J genes are TRBV5-1 and TRBJ2-7; 8 nucleotides line up with TRBD1. CDR3 length: 13 residues. Germline CDR1 is SGHRS and CDR2 is YFSETQ. The V gene end was trimmed by 3 bases and the J gene end by 4 bases; junction bases not matched to a gene: 3. The CDR3 bases are TGCGCCAGCAGCTCCGGGACAGGATACGAGCAGTACTTC. Protein sequence: CASSSGTGYEQYF.

The rearrangement uses TRBV7-3 and TRBJ2-5, with 13 bases identical to TRBD2. Germline-derived CDR1 and CDR2 are SGHTA and FQGTGA. Trimming took 4 bases from V and 9 from J; bases not matched to a gene: 2. This CDR3 region has 13 residues. CDR3 amino acids: CASSSGLAGAQYF. In DNA form, the CDR3 reads TGTGCCAGCAGCTCCGGACTAGCGGGGGCCCAGTACTTC.

The gene calls are TRBV7-9 and TRBJ1-4; 9 bases line up with TRBD1. V lost 3 bases, J lost 4 bases, and 3 bases stayed unmatched. Looked up from germline, CDR1 is SEHNR and CDR2 is FQNEAQ (reference sequence). The CDR3 totals 15 residues. The CDR3: CASSLRTGVNEKLFF. The DNA of the CDR3 is TGTGCCAGCAGCTTGAGGACAGGGGTTAATGAAAAACTGTTTTTT. The entire variable domain, with the rest obtained from reference TRBV7-9 and TRBJ1-4, is as follows: DTGVSQNPRHKITKRGQNVTFRCDPISEHNRLYWYRQTLGQGPEFLTYFQNEAQLEKSRLLSDRFSAERPKGSFSTLEIQRTEQGDSAMYLCASSLRTGVNEKLFFGSGTQLSVL.

The chain has TRBV7-2 and TRBJ1-5, with D possibly being TRBD1 (5 bases). V dropped 5 bases and J dropped 0 bases, with 11 bases sitting between them. Per the germline V gene, CDR1 is SGHTA and CDR2 is FQGNSA. The CDR3 runs 15 residues. The CDR3 DNA sequence: TGTGCCAGCAGCGCCTTACAGGATAGCAATCAGCCCCAGCATTTT. As protein: CASSALQDSNQPQHF.

The chain joins TRBV5-1 to TRBJ1-3; D unclear. The CDR3 loop spans 14 amino acids. V lost 0 bases to trimming and J lost 0 bases, with 4 bases between them. Germline lookup yields CDR1 SGHRS and CDR2 YFSETQ. The CDR3 nucleotides read TGCGCCAGCAGCTTGGGACTCTCTGGAAACACCATATATTTT. Protein: CASSLGLSGNTIYF.

The chain combines TRBV10-1 with TRBJ2-1, with 10 nucleotides matching TRBD2. This CDR3 comprises 14 residues. Looked up from germline, CDR1 is WNHNN and CDR2 is SYGVQD (reference sequence). Trimming removed 5 bases from V and 10 bases from J; junction bases left unmatched: 8. The CDR3 here is CASSYLQAGGEQFF. As DNA, the CDR3 is TGCGCCAGCAGTTACCTGCAAGCGGGAGGGGAGCAGTTCTTC.

J is TRBJ2-7 and V is TRBV5-1; the match to TRBD1 covers 12 bases. With V trimmed by 6 bases and J by 6 bases, 4 bases remained unmatched. CDR1 and CDR2 from the germline V gene are SGHRS and YFSETQ. This CDR3 comprises 13 residues. The DNA for the CDR3 is TGCGCCAGCAAGGGACAGGGGGCGTTCGAGCAGTACTTC. This encodes CASKGQGAFEQYF.

Here the CDR3 DNA reads TGTGCCAGCAGCCAAGAAAGTGAACGAGGCTATGGCTACACCTTC. The encoded protein is CASSQESERGYGYTF. This chain connects TRBV4-2 to TRBJ1-2; D not certain. The V gene's germline CDR1 is LGHNA and CDR2 YNFKEQ. V was clipped by 0 bases and J by 4 bases, with 12 bases between them. The CDR3 is 15 amino acids.

J is TRBJ2-7 and V is TRBV6-5; D not resolved. Germline CDR1 and CDR2: MNHEY and SVGAGI. CDR3 length: 14 residues. The germline V and J ends were trimmed by 2 bases and 5 bases, with 13 bases remaining between them. The CDR3 loop is CASSYDLANDEQYF. The CDR3 nucleotides are TGTGCCAGCAGTTACGATTTGGCCAACGACGAGCAGTACTTC.

The rearrangement uses TRBV4-1 and TRBJ2-1; D unresolved. Germline loops: CDR1 MGHRA, CDR2 YSYEKL. V lost 1 base and J 6 bases, leaving 4 bases between the germline ends. The CDR3 loop spans 12 amino acids. CDR3 nucleotide sequence: TGCGCCAGCAGCCAAGGAGGCAATGAGCAGTTCTTC. Translation gives CASSQGGNEQFF.

This clone was recorded once. V gene TRBV5-1 combines with J gene TRBJ1-1; TRBD1 might be the D (6 bases). Trimming stripped 3 bases from V and 1 base from J, with 13 bases between. There are 15 residues in the CDR3. From germline, CDR1 is SGHRS and CDR2 YFSETQ. The CDR3 region is CASSSYRAPNTEAFF. For the CDR3, the DNA is TGCGCCAGCAGCTCTTACAGGGCGCCGAACACTGAAGCTTTCTTT.

The rearrangement joins TRBV5-6 to TRBJ1-5; D unresolved. Germline lookup yields CDR1 SGHDT and CDR2 YYEEEE. V lost 4 bases, J lost 9 bases, and 14 bases lay in between. The CDR3 loop spans 13 amino acids. In DNA, the CDR3 is TGTGCCAGCAGCCCCGATGGCGGGTCGCCCCAGCATTTT. It codes for CASSPDGGSPQHF.

The V and J genes are TRBV5-1 and TRBJ2-5; TRBD2 matches 15 bases. CDR3 length equals 18 residues. Germline V gives CDR1 SGHRS, CDR2 YFSETQ. The trim removed 4 bases at V and 2 bases at J, leaving 9 bases unmatched. The CDR3 loop is CASSPGTSGRRRQETQYF. In DNA form, the CDR3 reads TGCGCCAGCAGCCCCGGGACTAGCGGGAGGCGGCGTCAAGAGACCCAGTACTTC.

The genes are TRBV19 and TRBJ1-2; D not resolved. The V end was cut by 7 bases, the J end by 0 bases, with 15 bases between. The CDR3 is 15 residues long. The germline CDR1 and CDR2 sequences are LNHDA and SQIVND (reference sequence). DNA of the CDR3: TGTGCCAGTAATTTTCGTTTGAGTACTAACTATGGCTACACCTTC. Its protein is CASNFRLSTNYGYTF.

This sequence joins TRBV7-9 and TRBJ2-1, with D possibly TRBD1 on 5 matching bases. The V gene's germline CDR1 is SEHNR and CDR2 FQNEAQ (reference sequence). The V end lost 0 bases, the J end lost 2 bases, and 14 bases lay between the germline ends. The CDR3 sequence is 17 residues long. CDR3 coding DNA: TGTGCCAGCAGCTTAGCACTGGTCAGGGAAACCTACAATGAGCAGTTCTTC. Encoded protein: CASSLALVRETYNEQFF.

The V gene is TRBV6-5, the J gene TRBJ2-7, with TRBD1 as a possible D gene (5 bases). The CDR3 is 15 amino acids. CDR1 MNHEY and CDR2 SVGAGI come from the germline V gene. V was pared by 2 bases and J by 2 bases, with 13 bases between. The CDR3 loop reads CASSYVQGPTYEQYF. The CDR3 region has the DNA TGTGCCAGCAGTTACGTCCAGGGTCCAACCTACGAGCAGTACTTC.

This chain connects TRBV7-3 to TRBJ2-2; D is perhaps TRBD1 (5 bases). The V gene's germline CDR1 is SGHTA and CDR2 FQGTGA. The CDR3 covers 13 residues. The V end was cut by 5 bases, the J end by 5 bases, with 9 bases between. The CDR3 reads CASSKRGTGELFF. The CDR3, as DNA: TGTGCCAGCAGCAAAAGGGGAACCGGGGAGCTGTTTTTT.

This chain connects TRBV18 to TRBJ1-2; possibly TRBD1 for D (6 bases). Trimming left V 2 bases short and J 1 base short, with 11 bases between. The CDR3 totals 15 residues. Germline CDR1 reads KGHSH; CDR2 reads LQKENI. The CDR3 sequence is CASSPFGTNNYGYTF. The CDR3 coding sequence is TGTGCCAGCTCACCATTCGGGACAAATAACTATGGCTACACCTTC.

The chain employs TRBV27 and TRBJ1-1, with TRBD1 matching 9 bases. The V gene end was trimmed by 5 bases and the J gene end by 11 bases; junction bases not matched to a gene: 6. The CDR3 has 12 residues. Germline V gene data show CDR1 as MNHEY and CDR2 as SMNVEV (reference sequence). In nucleotides, the CDR3 is TGTGCCAGCAGTACAGGGGGCTTGAGGGCTTTCTTT. Its translation: CASSTGGLRAFF.

The chain joins TRBV5-1 to TRBJ2-7, with 14 bases identical to TRBD2. Germline V lookup: CDR1 SGHRS, CDR2 YFSETQ. This CDR3 contains 14 residues. The junction had 3 bases not matched to a gene; V was cut back by 4 bases and J by 6 bases. CDR3 sequence: CASSPGLAGAEQYF. The CDR3 nucleotides are TGCGCCAGCAGCCCGGGACTAGCGGGAGCCGAGCAGTACTTC.

This clone was counted between two and nine times. The chain has TRBV30 and TRBJ2-2; 9 bases map to TRBD2. The CDR3 consists of 14 residues. Trimming cost V 7 bases and J 7 bases; bases outside gene matches: 10. Germline CDR1 GTSNPN, CDR2 SVGIG (reference sequence). CDR3 region: CASRSISGSGELFF. The CDR3 DNA is TGTGCCTCAAGGAGTATTAGCGGGAGCGGGGAGCTGTTTTTT. Together with reference TRBV30 and TRBJ2-2, the CDR3 gives the full variable domain: SQTIHQWPATLVQPVGSPLSLECTVEGTSNPNLYWYRQAAGRGLQLLFYSVGIGQISSEVPQNLSASRPQDRQFILSSKKLLLSDSGFYLCASRSISGSGELFFGEGSRLTVL.

The chain employs TRBV6-1 and TRBJ2-3; 8 nucleotides line up with TRBD1. The V gene's germline CDR1 is MNHNS and CDR2 SASEGT. The J segment lost 2 bases and the V segment lost 6 bases, leaving 4 bases of the junction unmatched. This CDR3 contains 14 residues. CDR3 region: CASSRGQNTDTQYF. The CDR3 DNA reads TGTGCCAGCAGCAGGGGGCAGAACACAGATACGCAGTATTTT.

V and J are TRBV6-1 and TRBJ2-5; D perhaps matches TRBD1 (6 bases). Germline V gives CDR1 MNHNS, CDR2 SASEGT. The CDR3 is made up of 13 amino acids. The ends were cut back, 6 bases at V and 5 bases at J, with 13 bases in the middle. The CDR3 sequence is CASRKQGGETQYF. The CDR3, as DNA: TGTGCCAGCAGAAAACAGGGCGGTGAGACCCAGTACTTC.

This sequence joins TRBV5-1 and TRBJ2-2; TRBD2 aligns across 7 bases. The CDR3 contains 15 residues. Losses at the gene ends were 5 bases for V and 2 bases for J; bases not matched to a gene: 6. CDR1 and CDR2 from the germline V gene are SGHRS and YFSETQ. This CDR3 reads CASRLRAGNTGELFF. As DNA, the CDR3 is TGCGCCAGCAGGTTAAGAGCGGGAAACACCGGGGAGCTGTTTTTT.

The chain joins TRBV7-2 to TRBJ1-1; no clear D. The CDR3 runs to 13 residues. Per the germline V gene, CDR1 is SGHTA and CDR2 is FQGNSA. The ends were cut back, 2 bases at V and 6 bases at J, with 10 bases in the middle. The CDR3, as DNA: TGTGCCAGCAGCTTAAGTGAGCGGGCTGAAGCTTTCTTT. It encodes CASSLSERAEAFF. The full variable domain, in which reference TRBV7-2 and TRBJ1-1 provide the parts outside the CDR3, is GAGVSQSPSNKVTEKGKDVELRCDPISGHTALYWYRQSLGQGLEFLIYFQGNSAPDKSGLPSDRFSAERTGGSVSTLTIQRTQQEDSAVYLCASSLSERAEAFFGQGTRLTVV.